One and the same sample provided the 8 T cell receptor beta chains below, sequenced in a study of T-cell reconstitution after alpha-beta-depleted transplantation in children. Unique molecular identifiers featured in how the TCRbeta library was prepared. A single record per CDR3 protein comes from TCRdb applying MiXCR to the PCR reads. The table lists roughly 76,000 distinct CDR3 sequences, under 13% of them singletons, with about 13% in the top ten. The sample was PBMCs, taken before TCRalphabeta/CD19-depleted stem cell transplant. These receptors were collected from a boy aged 5 to 17 with acute myeloid leukemia, due to receive a stem cell transplant.

This clonotype appeared many times. The chain has TRBV4-2 and TRBJ2-5, with D possibly being TRBD2 (6 bases). This CDR3 comprises 14 residues. V dropped 0 bases and J dropped 2 bases, with 7 bases sitting between them. The V gene's germline CDR1 is LGHNA and CDR2 YNFKEQ. The CDR3 is CASSQEGGQETQYF. CDR3 DNA sequence: TGTGCCAGCAGCCAAGAGGGGGGTCAAGAGACCCAGTACTTC.

This clonotype was seen many times. An end of the junction does not agree with germline; a read error may underlie this. The gene calls are TRBV3-1 and TRBJ1-2, with a tentative D call TRBD1 (6 bases). Per germline, CDR1 LGHDT and CDR2 YNNKEL (reference sequence). The CDR3 covers 16 residues. CDR3 coding DNA: TGTGCCAGCAGCCCTACACAAGGGGGACATAACTCTGGCTACACCTTC. Encoded protein: CASSPTQGGHNSGYTF.

In its sample, this clonotype was seen many times. The rearrangement uses TRBV27 and TRBJ2-3, with D hard to call. CDR3 length equals 16 residues. Germline V gene data show CDR1 as MNHEY and CDR2 as SMNVEV (reference sequence). Trimming pared 1 base from V and 2 bases from J, leaving 13 bases between. CDR3: CASSLYIASNTDTQYF. CDR3 in DNA: TGTGCCAGCAGTTTATATATAGCCTCGAACACAGATACGCAGTATTTT.

There are many counts of this clonotype. The chain couples TRBV7-2 to TRBJ2-7, with 8 bases that match TRBD1. Looked up from germline, CDR1 is SGHTA and CDR2 is FQGNSA. The CDR3 is made up of 15 amino acids. J was trimmed by 3 bases and V by 6 bases; bases with no gene match: 10. CDR3 bases: TGTGCCAGCAGTTTTGGCGGTACAGGGGGCTACGAGCAGTACTTC. As protein: CASSFGGTGGYEQYF. Based on the CDR3 plus reference TRBV7-2 and TRBJ2-7, the full variable domain is GAGVSQSPSNKVTEKGKDVELRCDPISGHTALYWYRQSLGQGLEFLIYFQGNSAPDKSGLPSDRFSAERTGGSVSTLTIQRTQQEDSAVYLCASSFGGTGGYEQYFGPGTRLTVT.

The sample holds many counts of this clonotype. The chain joins TRBV7-6 to TRBJ1-5; 9 bases are shared with TRBD1. Germline V lookup: CDR1 SGHVS, CDR2 FNYEAQ. The V gene end was trimmed by 5 bases and the J gene end by 5 bases; junction bases not matched to a gene: 4. This CDR3 region has 14 residues. As DNA, the CDR3 is TGTGCCAGCAGCCCGGGACAGGGCTATCAGCCCCAGCATTTT. It codes for CASSPGQGYQPQHF.

The rearrangement links TRBV12-3 or TRBV12-4 to TRBJ1-5; D remains unclear. This CDR3 has 15 residues. V lost 2 bases to trimming and J lost 3 bases, with 11 bases between them. CDR3 in DNA: TGTGCCAGCAGTTTAAGCGCGGGTGACAATCAGCCCCAGCATTTT. This encodes CASSLSAGDNQPQHF.

This clonotype was observed a handful of times. The rearrangement links TRBV6-6 to TRBJ1-6, with no clear D. Trimming took off 6 bases at V and 14 bases at J, with 20 bases between the two ends. Germline-derived CDR1 and CDR2 are MNHNY and SVGAGI (reference sequence). There are 14 residues in the CDR3. This chain's CDR3 is CASRTTAVGGTLHF. The CDR3, as DNA: TGTGCCAGCAGAACGACCGCAGTCGGAGGCACCCTCCACTTT.

The table lists this clonotype with many counts. The rearrangement joins TRBV29-1 to TRBJ1-1, with a possible D match to TRBD1 (6 bases). The CDR3 loop spans 14 amino acids. Germline lookup yields CDR1 SQVTM and CDR2 ANQGSEA. V lost 7 bases and J lost 0, with 15 bases in between. CDR3 sequence: CSGGPLTMNTEAFF. Here the CDR3 DNA reads TGCAGCGGGGGGCCCTTAACTATGAACACTGAAGCTTTCTTT. Using reference TRBV29-1 and TRBJ1-1 for the parts outside the CDR3, the full variable domain is SAVISQKPSRDICQRGTSLTIQCQVDSQVTMMFWYRQQPGQSLTLIATANQGSEATYESGFVIDKFPISRPNLTFSTLTVSNMSPEDSSIYLCSGGPLTMNTEAFFGQGTRLTVV.